What follows are 2 T cell receptor beta chains derived from one specimen sequenced in a study of shared clonotypes between healthy human individuals. The method was immunoSEQ multiplex PCR; TCRdb's version includes in-frame clones alone and lacks a portion of them. The table shows 2 million to 2.5 million clones, with around 92% occurring only once. Sequences were obtained from naive CD4+ T cells from PBMCs. As for subset: CD45RA+ positively selected. These receptor sequences come from a man aged 18 to 35 in good health. Some clones in this sample may be carry-over from other donors' samples.

V and J are TRBV29-1 and TRBJ2-1; 10 bases line up with TRBD2. Looked up from germline, CDR1 is SQVTM and CDR2 is ANQGSEA. The trim removed 5 bases at V and 6 bases at J, leaving 4 bases unmatched. This CDR3 comprises 13 residues. As DNA, the CDR3 is TGCAGCGTTCATGGACTAGCGGCCAATGAGCAGTTCTTC. As protein: CSVHGLAANEQFF.

The rearrangement joins TRBV19 to TRBJ2-7, with D possibly matching TRBD2 (5 bases). The germline V gene encodes CDR1 LNHDA and CDR2 SQIVND (reference sequence). This CDR3 region has 16 residues. Trimming removed 4 bases at V and 0 bases at J, with 16 bases between. The CDR3 DNA reads as TGTGCCAGTAGTACCCGGGCTAGCCTACTCTCCTACGAGCAGTACTTC. This gives the protein CASSTRASLLSYEQYF.